This T cell receptor (beta chain) was recorded in a study of metastatic and nonmetastatic thyroid tumors. Study as a whole: Thyroid patients, malignant and benign, had repertoires compared across blood and tumor or nodule tissue.

Per the original methods: Across clinicopathological groups, CDR3 differences served as the basis for building a distant-metastasis classifier for papillary thyroid cancer. Using MiXCR, TCRdb reanalyzed the PCR reads. For this entry, the V and J calls and clone size follow TCRdb and not the study's own pipeline. The sample yields about 32,000 clones, about 20% seen once. The study's findings and limits: In both blood and tumor samples, TCR beta diversity was reported significantly higher for malignant than benign nodules.

Ten or more counts support this clone. Its antigen is unidentified. Every patient was untreated before thyroid surgery. This CDR3 has 14 amino acids. Unmatched junction bases numbered 5, after V lost 3 bases and J lost 7 bases. Germline V gene data show CDR1 as LNHDA and CDR2 as SQIVND (reference sequence). This chain uses TRBV19 with TRBJ2-1; 8 bases align to TRBD2. The receptor was isolated from a female donor with papillary thyroid cancer or a benign thyroid nodule (not recorded which). Some clones in this sample may be carry-over from other donors' samples. The sequencing input was blood. The CDR3 is CASSIRGGGNEQFF. As DNA, the CDR3 is TGTGCCAGTAGTATCCGGGGGGGAGGAAATGAGCAGTTCTTC.